Following are 13 T cell receptor beta chains from one sample sequenced in a study of early T cells in non-severe SARS-CoV-2 infection. In TCRdb, the 5' RACE reads were re-called with MiXCR into one record per CDR3 protein. The table shows just over 80,000 distinct CDR3 sequences, with around 13% occurring only once. Source material: whole blood. All receptors come from an adult who was a healthcare worker with PCR-confirmed SARS-CoV-2 infection or an uninfected control (not recorded which).

This clonotype was detected many times. This chain joins TRBV13 and TRBJ2-7; D is undetermined. The V end lost 5 bases, the J end lost 6 bases, and 14 bases lay between the germline ends. The germline V gene encodes CDR1 PRHDT and CDR2 FYEKMQ (reference sequence). The CDR3 extends over 13 amino acids. The CDR3 bases are TGTGCCAGCAGCCCCCTGATGTTTGGCGAGCAGTACTTC. This translates into CASSPLMFGEQYF.

The table lists this clonotype with many counts. The chain employs TRBV18 and TRBJ1-1, with D perhaps matching TRBD1 (5 bases). The ends were cut back, 1 base at V and 1 base at J, with 10 bases in the middle. CDR3 length: 15 amino acids. The V gene's germline CDR1 is KGHSH and CDR2 LQKENI. The CDR3 region has the DNA TGTGCCAGCTCACCACAGAAGGGGAGGAACACTGAAGCTTTCTTT. This codes for CASSPQKGRNTEAFF.

At least ten counts were recorded for this clonotype. The chain uses TRBV5-4 and TRBJ1-1, with unresolved D. Per the germline V gene, CDR1 is SGHNT and CDR2 is YYREEE (reference sequence). The CDR3 length is 15 residues. The V end lost 0 bases, the J end lost 0 bases, and 9 bases lay between the germline ends. CDR3 bases: TGTGCCAGCAGCTTGGAAGGCAGGCTGAACACTGAAGCTTTCTTT. It codes for CASSLEGRLNTEAFF.

This clonotype was recorded at least ten times. The chain joins TRBV9 to TRBJ2-1; 8 nucleotides agree with TRBD1. V dropped 3 bases and J dropped 0; count of bases not matched to a gene: 8. The germline gives CDR1 SGDLS, CDR2 YYNGEE. The CDR3 has 17 amino acids. CDR3 amino acids: CASSEGTGASSYNEQFF. Here the CDR3 DNA reads TGTGCCAGCAGCGAGGGGACAGGAGCTAGCTCCTACAATGAGCAGTTCTTC.

This clonotype was seen many times. The chain joins TRBV3-1 to TRBJ2-7; 7 nucleotides line up with TRBD1. Per germline, CDR1 LGHDT and CDR2 YNNKEL (reference sequence). J was trimmed by 2 bases and V by 4 bases; bases with no gene match: 2. The CDR3 contains 13 residues. The CDR3 DNA reads TGTGCCAGCAGCCCAGGGGGACCCTACGAGCAGTACTTC. Protein: CASSPGGPYEQYF.

In the case of this clonotype: A read error may be the cause here, since a much bigger clone is one base away. This rearrangement joins TRBV20-1 to TRBJ2-1; D possibly matches TRBD1 or TRBD2 (5 bases each). The CDR3 runs to 16 residues. Germline assignment: CDR1 DFQATT and CDR2 SNEGSKA (reference sequence). Trimming took 4 bases from V and 0 from J, leaving 16 bases between them. As DNA, the CDR3 is TGCAGTGCTACCCTCGGGACCACGAGCTCCTACAATGAGCAGTTCTTC. This encodes CSATLGTTSSYNEQFF.

This clonotype was observed many times. J is TRBJ2-2 and V is TRBV18, with D hard to call. CDR3 length equals 14 residues. CDR1 and CDR2 (germline): KGHSH, LQKENI. Trimming took off 3 bases at V and 1 base at J, with 6 bases between the two ends. The CDR3 DNA reads as TGTGCCAGCTCACCGAGGCAGAACACCGGGGAGCTGTTTTTT. Protein product: CASSPRQNTGELFF.

This clonotype was detected only a few times. This chain links TRBV18 with TRBJ2-3, with D possibly TRBD2 on 5 matching bases. Germline V gene sequence: CDR1 KGHSH, CDR2 LQKENI. Trimming removed 6 bases at V and 4 bases at J, with 14 bases between. The CDR3 extends over 14 amino acids. The CDR3 DNA follows: TGTGCCAGCTCCCACCTCGCGGGCGCAGATACGCAGTATTTT. Protein product: CASSHLAGADTQYF.

This clonotype was counted a few times. The chain employs TRBV2 and TRBJ1-2; the D is unclear. The CDR3 loop spans 13 amino acids. The germline V gene encodes CDR1 SNHLY and CDR2 FYNNEI. Trimming stripped 9 bases from V and 4 bases from J, with 15 bases between. CDR3 nucleotides: TGTGCCAGGGGTTCGGAGGGATCCTATGGCTACACCTTC. Translated, it gives CARGSEGSYGYTF. The whole variable domain, remainder taken from reference TRBV2 and TRBJ1-2, is EPEVTQTPSHQVTQMGQEVILRCVPISNHLYFYWYRQILGQKVEFLVSFYNNEISEKSEIFDDQFSVERPDGSNFTLKIRSTKLEDSAMYFCARGSEGSYGYTFGSGTRLTVV.

This clonotype showed up many times. The J gene is TRBJ1-2, the V gene TRBV5-1; maybe TRBD1 (5 bases). The CDR3 loop spans 12 amino acids. V shed 4 bases and J shed 7 bases, with 11 bases lying between them. The V gene's germline CDR1 is SGHRS and CDR2 YFSETQ. CDR3 sequence reads: CASSPGLGGYTF. The CDR3 region has the DNA TGCGCCAGCAGCCCGGGGCTGGGTGGCTACACCTTC. The full variable domain, completed using reference TRBV5-1 and TRBJ1-2, is KAGVTQTPRYLIKTRGQQVTLSCSPISGHRSVSWYQQTPGQGLQFLFEYFSETQRNKGNFPGRFSGRQFSNSRSEMNVSTLELGDSALYLCASSPGLGGYTFGSGTRLTVV.

This clonotype came up many times. V and J are TRBV30 and TRBJ2-3; D gene unclear. The CDR3 runs to 12 residues. Germline V gene data show CDR1 as GTSNPN and CDR2 as SVGIG (reference sequence). Trimming cost V 8 bases and J 0 bases, with 9 bases left between them. The CDR3 spells CAHSHSTDTQYF. Here the CDR3 DNA reads TGTGCCCATTCCCACAGCACAGATACGCAGTATTTT. The whole variable domain, filled in from reference TRBV30 and TRBJ2-3, reads SQTIHQWPATLVQPVGSPLSLECTVEGTSNPNLYWYRQAAGRGLQLLFYSVGIGQISSEVPQNLSASRPQDRQFILSSKKLLLSDSGFYLCAHSHSTDTQYFGPGTRLTVL.

Worth noting for this clonotype: A read error may explain this, as a much larger clone is one base away. The chain has TRBV18 and TRBJ2-7; a weak D match, TRBD1 (5 bases). Between the trimmed V and J ends, which lost 0 bases and 2 bases, there was a span of 8 bases. Germline V gene data show CDR1 as KGHSH and CDR2 as LQKENI. CDR3 length equals 14 residues. This CDR3 is CASSPPAQAYEQYF. CDR3 bases: TGTGCCAGCTCACCACCGGCACAGGCCTACGAGCAGTACTTC.

A remark on this clonotype: The junction does not match germline at one end; this may be a read error. The V call is TRBV7-7, the J call TRBJ2-7; 9 bases match TRBD1. The CDR3 runs to 15 residues. CDR1 and CDR2 from the germline V gene are SSHAT and FNYEAQ (reference sequence). CDR3 nucleotide sequence: TGTGCTAGCAGCTTAGCACAGGGGGCCTCCTACGAGCAGTACTTC. It yields the protein CASSLAQGASYEQYF.